The T cell receptor beta chain described here comes from a study of T cell responses to AZD1222 COVID-19 vaccine (dated by TCRdb to about 2021). Concerning the study at large: AZD1222 recipients whose second dose came at about 4 weeks and those whose second dose came at about 12 weeks were combined into one group, since spike-specific TCR depth and breadth did not differ between the two schedules. Trial participants were enrolled into age subgroups of 18-55, 56-69 and 70-plus years, which contained around 150, 29 and 61 TCR-sequenced participants, respectively. A total of around 240 trial participants underwent TCR sequencing, of whom about 210 had received two doses of AZD1222 and some 25 had received two doses of the MenACWY control vaccine.

The trim is 5 bases for V and 8 bases for J, with a gap of 15 bases between the germline ends. From a lookup of the germline V gene, CDR1 and CDR2 are SGDLS and YYNGEE. The CDR3 runs 13 amino acids, cysteine and phenylalanine included. The sequence is cut down to CDR3 DNA, 39 bases in frame from base 1. Study-wide findings and limitations: After two AZD1222 doses, both the breadth and the depth of spike-specific TCRs were significantly higher than at day 0 and than in MenACWY recipients. The whole spike protein was spanned by vaccine-associated CD4 TCRs, and dominant responses were seen in regions 160-218 and 743-854. Reportedly, close to half of the unique spike-specific TCRs recognized epitopes lying outside the regions that are mutated in the B.1.351 and B.1.1.7 variants. Participants were mostly white British, with more females than males. The authors suggested clonal diversity may have been underestimated. Conclusions about previously exposed vaccinees are limited because only six or seven AZD1222 recipients were SARS-CoV-2 seropositive at baseline. No day 14 peak-response samples were available, so repertoires were characterized only after the peak T cell response. The 56-69-year group was small, and its depth increase did not reach significance, likely because of low power.

Remarks on this clone: This clone's antigen is unknown. No clone much larger than this one lies a single base away; base qualities are absent.

The intended sense of this specimen's time point label: baseline before first vaccination. Samples from vaccinated people were obtained from the UK trials COV001 and COV002, which included a single-blind randomized controlled phase 2/3 trial of AZD1222 (ChAdOx1 nCoV-19) in healthy adults. For TCRbeta chain sequencing, PBMC samples were collected from trial participants at day 0 and at day 28 after the second dose. The CDR3 regions of human TCRbeta chains were subjected to immunosequencing. As for how the authors treated the data: Repertoire TCRs were checked for matches against a reference library of SARS-CoV-2-specific TCRs that had been generated using the MIRA antigen-specificity platform. Breadth was defined as the fraction of unique TCRs that were SARS-CoV-2-associated. Depth was defined as the fraction of total T cells that were SARS-CoV-2-associated. Using the MIRA data, each spike-specific TCR was assigned both to the spike region to which the TCR was reactive and to a CD4 or CD8 class. Log10-transformed breadth and depth values were compared by one-way ANOVA with Sidak's multiple comparisons tests. TCRdb re-hosts the immuneACCESS table, in-frame sequences only. Its copies lack some clones; in the studies checked, an unresolved V gene accounts for under half of them, and the cause for the rest is not known. That table furnishes V, J and clone size, whereas the DNA furnished D and trimming. The sample data list just over 95,000 clones, and roughly 89% of these were observed just once. Jointly, the top ten make up around 3.5% of the sample.

The specimen was peripheral blood, collected on day 0 of AZD1222 vaccination. The source of this sequence is an adult in good health. The chain is assembled from TRBV9 and TRBJ2-3; the D segment might be TRBD1 or TRBD2, since each matches 6 bases. Here is the DNA: TGTGCCAGCAGAGGGGGGAGTGGCGGTACGCAGTATTTT. Protein translation: CASRGGSGGTQYF.